This T cell receptor beta chain is from a study of regulatory dendritic cells for organ transplantation. Germline CDR1 is ENHRY and CDR2 is SYGVKD. CDR3 length equals 17 residues. Trimming at V came to 7 bases and at J to 6 bases, leaving 12 bases not matched to a gene. Some clones are missing from TCRdb's copy, which holds only in-frame ones; the method was immunoSEQ multiplex PCR. The repertoire consists of over 20,000 clones, with approximately 83% occurring once and the leading ten covering about 0.7%. Study outcomes and limitations: Memory CD8+ clonal expansion seemed more limited with regulatory than mature dendritic cells. Naive T cells showed high diversity, memory cells less, memory CD8+ least.

The count of this clone is one. What it binds is not known. Sorted T cells were CFSE-labeled and cultured five to six days with allogeneic regulatory or mature dendritic cells at 1:10. Naive CD45RA+ and memory CD45RO+ CD4+ or CD8+ T cells were FACS-sorted. The chain uses TRBV10-3 and TRBJ2-3; 14 positions agree with TRBD2. Source material: naive CD4+ T cells from blood cultured with regulatory dendritic cells. Subset here: CD45RA+ naive T cells. The sequence came from a human donor in good health. The CDR3 DNA reads TGTGCCATCATGCAGAATACCGGGACTAGCGGGAGTGATACGCAGTATTTT. It yields the protein CAIMQNTGTSGSDTQYF.